Listed below are T cell receptor beta chains from one sample, sequenced in a study of breast tumors, draining lymph nodes, adjacent tissues. MiXCR was run by TCRdb on the multiplex PCR reads, yielding one entry per CDR3 protein. The repertoire has about 180,000 distinct CDR3 sequences, 30% to 35% of them found once; the top ten carry about 4.5%. The sample consisted of axillary lymph node tissue. The receptors here all came from a female donor with breast cancer. Some clones in this sample may be carry-over from other donors' samples. CDR3s include the opening cysteine and the closing phenylalanine or tryptophan. D genes are given only for firm matches. Some rows have no size entry. The others give once, few or many, or a class for an expanded clone.

D: -
J: TRBJ2-5
V: TRBV7-3
size: -
CDR3: CASTEGLATQYF
DNA: TGTGCCAGCACCGAGGGGCTAGCGACCCAGTACTTC

D: TRBD1
J: TRBJ1-6
V: TRBV7-9
size: -
CDR3: CASRTSGDRNSPLHF
DNA: TGTGCCAGCAGGACTAGCGGGGACAGGAATTCACCCCTCCACTTT

D: -
J: TRBJ2-5
V: TRBV20-1
size: many
CDR3: CSAREDPLETQYF
DNA: TGCAGTGCTAGAGAGGACCCTCTAGAGACCCAGTACTTC

D: -
J: TRBJ2-5
V: TRBV19
size: many
CDR3: CASRTGQETQYF
DNA: TGTGCCAGTAGAACTGGCCAAGAGACCCAGTACTTC

D: TRBD2
J: TRBJ2-3
V: TRBV5-1
size: medium-sized
CDR3: CASSRLTSGGNTDTQYF
DNA: TGCGCCAGCAGCCGATTGACTAGCGGGGGGAACACAGATACGCAGTATTTT

D: -
J: TRBJ1-2
V: TRBV12-3/TRBV12-4
size: many
CDR3: CASSFGRYYGYTF
DNA: TGTGCCAGCAGTTTTGGCAGGTACTATGGCTACACCTTC

D: -
J: TRBJ1-6
V: TRBV2
size: -
CDR3: CASKEGIQNSPLHF
DNA: TGTGCCAGCAAAGAGGGGATCCAGAATTCACCCCTCCACTTT

D: -
J: TRBJ2-1
V: TRBV9
size: many
CDR3: CASSPRAGIGRFNEQFF
DNA: TGTGCCAGCAGCCCCCGGGCGGGTATAGGTAGGTTCAATGAGCAGTTCTTC

D: TRBD1
J: TRBJ2-2
V: TRBV12-3/TRBV12-4
size: many
CDR3: CASSRTGYTGELFF
DNA: TGTGCCAGCAGTCGGACAGGGTACACCGGGGAGCTGTTTTTT

D: TRBD1
J: TRBJ2-7
V: TRBV5-4
size: many
CDR3: CASSVDRVGSEQYF
DNA: TGTGCCAGCAGCGTGGACAGGGTCGGATCCGAGCAGTACTTC

D: -
J: TRBJ2-1
V: TRBV12-3/TRBV12-4
size: many
CDR3: CASSLRGAAYNEQFF
DNA: TGTGCCAGCAGTTTACGCGGGGCCGCCTACAATGAGCAGTTCTTC

D: TRBD2
J: TRBJ2-3
V: TRBV5-1
size: many
CDR3: CASSFSVAGDGDTQYF
DNA: TGCGCCAGCAGCTTTTCTGTAGCGGGGGATGGAGATACGCAGTATTTT

D: TRBD1
J: TRBJ1-2
V: TRBV6-5
size: -
CDR3: CASSYLRQGLNNYGYTF
DNA: TGTGCCAGCAGTTACTTGCGACAGGGACTAAATAACTATGGCTACACCTTC

D: TRBD1
J: TRBJ2-7
V: TRBV29-1
size: -
CDR3: CSALLWTGFSYEQYF
DNA: TGCAGCGCCCTATTATGGACAGGGTTCTCCTACGAGCAGTACTTC

D: TRBD2
J: TRBJ2-3
V: TRBV20-1
size: many
CDR3: CSARDPAGGPRTDTQYF
DNA: TGCAGTGCTAGAGATCCCGCGGGAGGGCCTCGCACAGATACGCAGTATTTT

D: TRBD1
J: TRBJ2-5
V: TRBV7-9
size: many
CDR3: CASSLAQTGGQETQYF
DNA: TGTGCCAGCAGCTTAGCCCAAACAGGGGGGCAAGAGACCCAGTACTTC

D: -
J: TRBJ2-1
V: TRBV5-1
size: many
CDR3: CASGPGQASSFGRVDEQFF
DNA: TGCGCCAGCGGTCCAGGACAGGCTTCCTCCTTCGGGAGGGTGGATGAGCAGTTCTTC

D: -
J: TRBJ2-1
V: TRBV7-3
size: -
CDR3: CASRPTGNYNEQFF
DNA: TGTGCCAGCAGACCCACTGGAAATTACAATGAGCAGTTCTTC

D: TRBD2
J: TRBJ2-7
V: TRBV6-5
size: many
CDR3: CASTARTSGRYYEQYF
DNA: TGTGCCAGCACTGCTAGGACTAGCGGGAGGTACTACGAGCAGTACTTC

D: TRBD2
J: TRBJ2-5
V: TRBV20-1
size: -
CDR3: CSAPSTSGGQETQYF
DNA: TGCAGTGCACCATCGACTAGCGGGGGACAAGAGACCCAGTACTTC

D: TRBD2
J: TRBJ2-1
V: TRBV11-2
size: many
CDR3: CASSLAPRAGGGNEQFF
DNA: TGTGCCAGCAGCTTAGCACCTCGAGCGGGAGGCGGCAATGAGCAGTTCTTC

D: TRBD1
J: TRBJ1-2
V: TRBV12-5
size: many
CDR3: CASGPPGTAAYGYTF
DNA: TGTGCTAGTGGTCCCCCAGGGACAGCAGCCTATGGCTACACCTTC